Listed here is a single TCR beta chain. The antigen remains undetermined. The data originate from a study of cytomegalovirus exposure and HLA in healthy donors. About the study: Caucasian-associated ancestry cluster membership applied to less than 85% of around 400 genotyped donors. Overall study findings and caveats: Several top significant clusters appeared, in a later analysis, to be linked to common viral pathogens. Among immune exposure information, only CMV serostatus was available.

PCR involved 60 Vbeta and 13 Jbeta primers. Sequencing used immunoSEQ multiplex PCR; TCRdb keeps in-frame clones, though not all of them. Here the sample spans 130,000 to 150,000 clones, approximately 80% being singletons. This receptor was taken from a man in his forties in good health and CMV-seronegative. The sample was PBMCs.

This chain's CDR3 is CAWSVQGGTNEKLFF. The CDR3 coding sequence is TGTGCCTGGAGTGTACAGGGCGGAACTAATGAAAAACTGTTTTTT. This chain uses TRBV30 with TRBJ1-4, with D perhaps matching TRBD1 (6 bases). Trimming removed 0 bases at V and 1 base at J, with 9 bases between. CDR1 is GTSNPN, CDR2 SVGIG, per germline (reference sequence). The CDR3 has 15 amino acids.